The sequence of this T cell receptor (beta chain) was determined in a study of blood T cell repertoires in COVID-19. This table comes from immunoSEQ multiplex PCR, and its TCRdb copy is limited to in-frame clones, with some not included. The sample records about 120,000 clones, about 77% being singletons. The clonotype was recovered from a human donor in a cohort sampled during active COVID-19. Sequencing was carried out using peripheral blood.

The CDR3: CASSSGQITGELFF. The CDR3 DNA follows: TGTGCCAGCTCATCTGGACAGATCACCGGGGAGCTGTTTTTT. The chain is built from TRBV18 and TRBJ2-2; weak D call: TRBD1 (6 bases). Germline V gene data show CDR1 as KGHSH and CDR2 as LQKENI. V was pared by 5 bases and J by 4 bases, with 11 bases between. This CDR3 contains 14 residues.